This entry lists 3 T cell receptor beta chains sequenced from one sample in a study of control samples from healthy donors and cancer patients. Some clones are missing from TCRdb's copy, which holds only in-frame ones; the method was immunoSEQ multiplex PCR. This sample carries under 150,000 clones, around nine tenths of them seen once, and the ten largest clones take approximately 8.6%. Sequencing was done on a sample of blood. These TCRs come from a woman aged 25 to 39 in good health.

This CDR3 is CASSLGASGRDNEQFF. The DNA for the CDR3 is TGTGCCAGCAGCTTAGGAGCTAGCGGGAGAGACAATGAGCAGTTCTTC. V is TRBV7-8 and J is TRBJ2-1, with TRBD2 identical over 10 bases. The germline V gene has CDR1 SGHVS and CDR2 FQNEAQ. V shed 1 base and J 5 bases; nucleotides not matched to a gene: 5. This CDR3 spans 16 amino acids.

The J gene is TRBJ2-3, the V gene TRBV18; 9 nucleotides match TRBD2. V lost 5 bases, J lost 6 bases, and 9 bases stayed unmatched. The CDR3 length is 15 residues. The germline gives CDR1 KGHSH, CDR2 LQKENI. CDR3 DNA: TGTGCCAGCTCAGGCTTGAGGACTAGCGACGATACGCAGTATTTT. It codes for CASSGLRTSDDTQYF.

This chain links TRBV27 with TRBJ1-4; D might be TRBD1 (5 bases). Trimming removed 8 bases at V and 8 bases at J, with 21 bases between. In germline, CDR1 is MNHEY, CDR2 SMNVEV (reference sequence). The CDR3 has 15 amino acids. CDR3 residues: CASGLGGGSVEKLFF. The CDR3 region has the DNA TGTGCCAGCGGACTCGGGGGGGGTTCGGTCGAAAAACTGTTTTTT.